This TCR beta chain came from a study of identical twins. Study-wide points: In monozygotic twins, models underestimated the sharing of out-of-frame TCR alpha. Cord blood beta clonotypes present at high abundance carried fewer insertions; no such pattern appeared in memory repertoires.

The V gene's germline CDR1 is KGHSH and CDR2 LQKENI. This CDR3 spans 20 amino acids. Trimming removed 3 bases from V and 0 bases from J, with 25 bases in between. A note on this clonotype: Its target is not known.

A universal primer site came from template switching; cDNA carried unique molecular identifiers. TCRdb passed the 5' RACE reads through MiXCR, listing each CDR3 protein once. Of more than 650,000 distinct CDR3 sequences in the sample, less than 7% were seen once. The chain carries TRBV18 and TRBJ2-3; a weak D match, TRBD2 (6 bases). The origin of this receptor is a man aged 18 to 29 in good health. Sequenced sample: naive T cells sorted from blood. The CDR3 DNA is TGTGCCAGCTCACCGACCCGAACGGGAGTCAAGGGAAGGAGCACAGATACGCAGTATTTT. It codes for CASSPTRTGVKGRSTDTQYF. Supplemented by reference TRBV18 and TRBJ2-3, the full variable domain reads NAGVMQNPRHLVRRRGQEARLRCSPMKGHSHVYWYRQLPEEGLKFMVYLQKENIIDESGMPKERFSAEFPKEGPSILRIQQVVRGDSAAYFCASSPTRTGVKGRSTDTQYFGPGTRLTVL.